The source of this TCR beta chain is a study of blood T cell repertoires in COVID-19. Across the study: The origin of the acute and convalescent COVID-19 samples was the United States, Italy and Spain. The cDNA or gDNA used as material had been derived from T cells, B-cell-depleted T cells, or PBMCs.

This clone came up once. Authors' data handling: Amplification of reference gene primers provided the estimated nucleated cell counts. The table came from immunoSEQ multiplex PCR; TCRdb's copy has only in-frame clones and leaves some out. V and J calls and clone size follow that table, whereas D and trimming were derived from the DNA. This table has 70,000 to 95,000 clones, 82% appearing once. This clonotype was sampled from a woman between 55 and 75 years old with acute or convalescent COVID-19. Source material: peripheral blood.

The CDR3 loop is CASRAGGIGYEQYF. CDR3 DNA: TGTGCCAGCAGAGCAGGGGGTATAGGCTACGAGCAGTACTTC. The chain is built from TRBV6-1 and TRBJ2-7; 7 bases are shared with TRBD1. The V segment lost 6 bases and the J segment 3 bases; nucleotides outside the gene matches: 8. CDR1 is MNHNS, CDR2 SASEGT, per germline. This CDR3 is built from 14 residues.